These 8 T cell receptor beta chains were all obtained from the same sample, sequenced in a study of vaccination and CD4 T cells after COVID-19. The sample's treatment: roughly ten-day PBMC culture with coronavirus spike peptide pools or control peptides (ViraFEST assay). Oncomine TCR Beta short-read sequencing was applied to DNA from cultured CD4+ T cells. TCRdb re-called the PCR reads through MiXCR, storing one row per CDR3 protein. The data contain roughly 6,400 distinct CDR3 sequences, under 75% of them singletons. For these TCRs, the target antigens are not known. Sequences were obtained from CD4+ T cells from blood, cultured in vitro. The origin of the receptors is a human donor who had recovered from COVID-19.

V and J are TRBV9 and TRBJ2-3; 9 nucleotides agree with TRBD2. V dropped 0 bases and J dropped 6; count of bases not matched to a gene: 5. The CDR3 totals 15 residues. Looked up from germline, CDR1 is SGDLS and CDR2 is YYNGEE. CDR3 amino acids: CASSVDAGGPDTQYF. DNA of the CDR3: TGTGCCAGCAGCGTAGATGCGGGGGGGCCGGATACGCAGTATTTT.

The CDR3 sequence is CARRSPGNTIYF. DNA for the CDR3: TGTGCCCGACGATCCCCTGGAAACACCATATATTTT. The J gene is TRBJ1-3, the V gene TRBV6-1; D is ambiguous. In germline, CDR1 is MNHNS, CDR2 SASEGT. The V end was cut by 11 bases, the J end by 2 bases, with 10 bases between. The CDR3 loop spans 12 amino acids.

In nucleotides, the CDR3 is TGTGCCATCAGTGTTGGGGGAGTTGACTCCTACGAGCAGTACTTC. This sequence encodes CAISVGGVDSYEQYF. V usage is TRBV10-3 and J usage is TRBJ2-7, with D perhaps being TRBD1 or TRBD2 (5 bases each). Trimming left V 4 bases short and J 0 bases short, with 13 bases between. CDR1 is ENHRY, CDR2 SYGVKD, per germline. The CDR3 runs to 15 residues.

This clonotype was recorded a few times. The V and J genes are TRBV11-2 and TRBJ1-1, with a weak D call TRBD1 (5 bases). The CDR3 spans 14 residues. With 3 bases removed from V and 4 bases from J, the gap between germline ends came to 12 bases. Per the germline V gene, CDR1 is SGHAT and CDR2 is FQNNGV. CDR3 amino acids: CASSLTTESTEAFF. In DNA, the CDR3 is TGTGCCAGCAGCTTGACGACAGAAAGCACTGAAGCTTTCTTT.

J is TRBJ2-7 and V is TRBV6-1; 9 nucleotides match TRBD1. J lost 6 bases, V lost 8 bases, and 11 bases had no gene match. The CDR3 sequence is 14 residues long. From germline, CDR1 is MNHNS and CDR2 SASEGT. CDR3: CASGKSGQGTEQYF. DNA of the CDR3: TGTGCCAGCGGGAAGTCGGGACAGGGTACCGAGCAGTACTTC.

This clonotype came up a few times. The chain employs TRBV30 and TRBJ1-5; tentatively, D is TRBD1 (6 bases). The length of the CDR3 is 13 residues. V lost 7 bases and J 7 bases, leaving 17 bases between the germline ends. Looked up from germline, CDR1 is GTSNPN and CDR2 is SVGIG (reference sequence). CDR3 loop: CALERTGGQPQHF. The CDR3 nucleotides read TGTGCCTTGGAACGGACTGGGGGCCAGCCCCAGCATTTT.

The chain joins TRBV24-1 to TRBJ1-5; D unclear. V dropped 3 bases and J dropped 4 bases, with 12 bases sitting between them. CDR1 and CDR2 from the germline V gene are KGHDR and SFDVKD. The CDR3 spans 15 residues. This CDR3 reads CATSDPQNPNQPQHF. The CDR3 DNA is TGTGCCACCAGTGATCCACAGAACCCAAATCAGCCCCAGCATTTT.

The V and J genes are TRBV28 and TRBJ1-5; 9 positions agree with TRBD1. The germline CDR1 and CDR2 sequences are MDHEN and SYDVKM. CDR3 size: 15 residues. J gave up 5 bases and V 6 bases, and 8 bases lay outside the gene matches. DNA for the CDR3: TGTGCCAGCAGCCAGGGACAGGGTGGGGATCAGCCCCAGCATTTT. It codes for CASSQGQGGDQPQHF.